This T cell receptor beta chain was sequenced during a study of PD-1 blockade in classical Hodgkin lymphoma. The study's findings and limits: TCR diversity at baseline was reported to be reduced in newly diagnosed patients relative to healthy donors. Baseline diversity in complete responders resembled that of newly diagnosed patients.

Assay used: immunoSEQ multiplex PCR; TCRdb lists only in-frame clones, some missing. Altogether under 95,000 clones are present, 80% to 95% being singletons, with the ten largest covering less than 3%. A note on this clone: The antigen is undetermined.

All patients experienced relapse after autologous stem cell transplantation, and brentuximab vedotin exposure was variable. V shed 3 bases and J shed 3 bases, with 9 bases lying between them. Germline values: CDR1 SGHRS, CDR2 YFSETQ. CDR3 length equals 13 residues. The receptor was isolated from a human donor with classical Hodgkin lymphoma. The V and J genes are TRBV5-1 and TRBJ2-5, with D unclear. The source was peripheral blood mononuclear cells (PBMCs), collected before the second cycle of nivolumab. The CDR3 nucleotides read TGCGCCAGCAGCTACGGACCAAAAGAGACCCAGTACTTC. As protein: CASSYGPKETQYF.